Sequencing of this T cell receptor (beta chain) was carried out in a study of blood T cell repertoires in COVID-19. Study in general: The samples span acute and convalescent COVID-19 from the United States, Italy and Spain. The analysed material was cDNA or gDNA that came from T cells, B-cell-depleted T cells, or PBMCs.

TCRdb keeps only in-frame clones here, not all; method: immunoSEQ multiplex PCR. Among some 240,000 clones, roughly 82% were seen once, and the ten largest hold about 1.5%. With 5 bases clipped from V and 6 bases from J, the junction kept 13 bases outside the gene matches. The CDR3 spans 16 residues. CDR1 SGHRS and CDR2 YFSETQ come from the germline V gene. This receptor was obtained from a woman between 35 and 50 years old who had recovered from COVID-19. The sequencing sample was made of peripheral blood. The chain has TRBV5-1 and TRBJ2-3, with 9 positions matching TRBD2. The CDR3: CASRRPGLAGSDTQYF. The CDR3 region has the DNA TGCGCCAGCAGACGACCGGGACTAGCTGGTTCGGATACGCAGTATTTT.